Below are 5 T cell receptor beta chains sequenced from a single sample in a study of cytomegalovirus exposure and HLA in healthy donors (dated by TCRdb to between 2016 and 2019). Libraries were made using the immunoSEQ multiplex PCR assay. For the multiplex PCR, a mixture combining 60 forward primers for TCR Vbeta segments and 13 reverse primers for TCR Jbeta segments was used. In TCRdb, the immuneACCESS table is reduced to in-frame sequences with V and J assigned. These tables do not hold every clone; where another copy was compared, an unresolved V gene accounts for under half, and the others remain unexplained. Across this sample there are a few hundred thousand clones, with approximately 90% seen only once. Less than 1.2% of the sample is in the top ten clones. Sequences were obtained from PBMCs. The receptors stem from a woman aged 18-35 years in good health and CMV-seronegative.

This clone appeared a single time. CDR3 in DNA: TGTGCCAGCAGCTTACTTAATTTGTGGGCCATGAACACTGAAGCTTTCTTT. Translating it yields CASSLLNLWAMNTEAFF. The chain links TRBV13 to TRBJ1-1; D not certain. In germline, CDR1 is PRHDT, CDR2 FYEKMQ (reference sequence). Deletions cut 2 bases from V and 0 bases from J, with 16 bases between. CDR3 length: 17 amino acids.

The V and J genes are TRBV11-3 and TRBJ2-6; D is unresolved. Germline assignment: CDR1 SGHNT and CDR2 YENEEA. CDR3 size: 15 residues. Trimming took 1 base from V and 2 from J, leaving 6 bases between them. DNA for the CDR3: TGTGCCAGCAGCTTAGTTTCTACTGGGGCCAACGTCCTGACTTTC. Its translation: CASSLVSTGANVLTF.

The V call is TRBV13, the J call TRBJ2-7; 7 positions match TRBD2. The CDR3 contains 15 residues. Trimming cost V 0 bases and J 4 bases; bases outside gene matches: 6. CDR1 and CDR2 (germline): PRHDT, FYEKMQ (reference sequence). CDR3: CASSLGGGSRYEQYF. The CDR3 DNA reads TGTGCCAGCAGCTTAGGGGGGGGGTCTCGATACGAGCAGTACTTC.

The chain uses TRBV7-8 and TRBJ1-2; D might be TRBD1 (5 bases). Germline CDR1 is SGHVS and CDR2 is FQNEAQ. Trimming removed 2 bases from V and 8 bases from J, with 12 bases in between. The CDR3 runs 13 residues. For the CDR3, the DNA is TGTGCCAGCAGCTTAAGGGGCCTTCGGGGCTACACCTTC. Protein sequence: CASSLRGLRGYTF. Using reference TRBV7-8 and TRBJ1-2 for the parts outside the CDR3, the full variable domain is GAGVSQSPRYKVAKRGQDVALRCDPISGHVSLFWYQQALGQGPEFLTYFQNEAQLDKSGLPSDRFFAERPEGSVSTLKIQRTQQEDSAVYLCASSLRGLRGYTFGSGTRLTVV.

The chain uses TRBV7-6 and TRBJ2-7; 14 positions match TRBD2. The V gene's germline CDR1 is SGHVS and CDR2 FNYEAQ. V was clipped by 5 bases and J by 3 bases; unmatched bases: 3. The CDR3 extends over 15 amino acids. The CDR3 here is CASSKGLAGDYEQYF. In DNA, the CDR3 is TGTGCCAGCAGCAAGGGACTAGCGGGGGACTACGAGCAGTACTTC.